The 22 T cell receptor beta chains reported below all come from one sample, sequenced in a study of blood T cell repertoires in COVID-19. Generated by immunoSEQ multiplex PCR, the TCRdb table keeps only in-frame clones and is missing some. The repertoire consists of over 150,000 clones, with roughly 84% occurring once and the leading ten covering about 7%. Material: PBMCs or T cells enriched from blood (not recorded which). All receptors come from a woman aged 45-60 years who had recovered from COVID-19.

The V gene is TRBV19, the J gene TRBJ1-2; tentative D call: TRBD1 (5 bases). The CDR3 has 15 amino acids. Germline V lookup: CDR1 LNHDA, CDR2 SQIVND (reference sequence). The V end lost 0 bases, the J end lost 7 bases, and 15 bases lay between the germline ends. Written as DNA, the CDR3 is TGTGCCAGTAGTATAGATCTGGGCCGCCAGGGTGGCTACACCTTC. The encoded protein is CASSIDLGRQGGYTF.

V is TRBV6-2 or TRBV6-3 and J is TRBJ2-7; D is unclear. Trimming took off 3 bases at V and 0 bases at J, with 9 bases between the two ends. Germline CDR1 reads MNHEY; CDR2 reads SVGEGT. CDR3 length: 14 amino acids. This CDR3 is CASSYQGGSYEQYF. The DNA for the CDR3 is TGTGCCAGCAGTTATCAAGGCGGCTCCTACGAGCAGTACTTC.

A single count supports this clone. The chain employs TRBV30 and TRBJ1-5, with D tentatively TRBD1 (6 bases). Germline CDR1 reads GTSNPN; CDR2 reads SVGIG (reference sequence). The CDR3 has 13 residues. Trimming removed 2 bases at V and 6 bases at J, with 11 bases between. DNA for the CDR3: TGTGCCTGGAGTTTACAGGGCGGTCAGCCCCAGCATTTT. The encoded protein is CAWSLQGGQPQHF.

V and J are TRBV27 and TRBJ2-7, with 7 bases that match TRBD1. Germline V lookup: CDR1 MNHEY, CDR2 SMNVEV (reference sequence). Trimming took 5 bases from V and 2 from J; bases not matched to a gene: 6. The CDR3 covers 14 residues. In nucleotides, the CDR3 is TGTGCCAGCAGTCGGGACAGTGCTACCTACGAGCAGTACTTC. Encoded protein: CASSRDSATYEQYF.

This chain uses TRBV19 with TRBJ1-1; 10 bases line up with TRBD1. The J segment lost 10 bases and the V segment lost 3 bases, leaving 11 bases of the junction unmatched. This CDR3 has 15 residues. Germline V lookup: CDR1 LNHDA, CDR2 SQIVND (reference sequence). In DNA form, the CDR3 reads TGTGCCAGTAGTATGAAGGGACAGGGGTACGGAAGAGCTTTCTTT. Amino acids: CASSMKGQGYGRAFF.

The rearrangement joins TRBV24-1 to TRBJ2-7; 9 nucleotides line up with TRBD1. CDR1 is KGHDR, CDR2 SFDVKD, per germline. The CDR3 runs 15 residues. J was trimmed by 1 base and V by 4 bases; bases with no gene match: 4. The CDR3 reads CATSDPGQGSYEQYF. The CDR3 DNA follows: TGTGCCACCAGTGACCCGGGACAGGGATCCTACGAGCAGTACTTC.

This sequence joins TRBV7-2 and TRBJ1-5, with 7 bases identical to TRBD1. The junction had 7 bases not matched to a gene; V was cut back by 5 bases and J by 0 bases. In germline, CDR1 is SGHTA, CDR2 FQGNSA. The CDR3 extends over 16 amino acids. CDR3 loop: CASSHQGQASNQPQHF. CDR3 in DNA: TGTGCCAGCAGCCACCAAGGACAGGCTAGCAATCAGCCCCAGCATTTT.

The sample holds a few counts of this clone. The gene calls are TRBV7-9 and TRBJ2-1, with D perhaps TRBD1 (5 bases). The germline V and J ends were trimmed by 6 bases and 5 bases, with 14 bases remaining between them. In germline, CDR1 is SEHNR, CDR2 FQNEAQ (reference sequence). This CDR3 region has 14 residues. The CDR3 reads CASRQAGQHNEQFF. CDR3 DNA: TGTGCCAGCAGACAAGCCGGACAACACAATGAGCAGTTCTTC. The full variable domain, rest sourced from reference TRBV7-9 and TRBJ2-1, is DTGVSQNPRHKITKRGQNVTFRCDPISEHNRLYWYRQTLGQGPEFLTYFQNEAQLEKSRLLSDRFSAERPKGSFSTLEIQRTEQGDSAMYLCASRQAGQHNEQFFGPGTRLTVL.

V and J are TRBV6-7 and TRBJ2-3; tentative D call: TRBD2 (6 bases). TRBV6-7 is given ORF status, its function remaining uncertain. Between the trimmed V and J ends, which lost 11 bases and 4 bases, there was a span of 16 bases. This CDR3 has 13 residues. The DNA for the CDR3 is TGTGCCGCCAGGCGGGAAGGGGCAGATACGCAGTATTTT. Its protein is CAARREGADTQYF.

The V gene is TRBV24-1, the J gene TRBJ2-1; TRBD1 is a possible D gene (6 bases). CDR3 length: 16 amino acids. The V gene's germline CDR1 is KGHDR and CDR2 SFDVKD. V was cut by 4 bases and J by 7 bases, with 19 bases left in between. CDR3 DNA sequence: TGTGCCACCAGTGACACCCGCAACCACAGGGCTAATGAGCAGTTCTTC. Encoded protein: CATSDTRNHRANEQFF.

CDR3 nucleotide sequence: TGTGCCAGCTCACCGGGACAGGGTACGGAAAAACTGTTTTTT. This translates into CASSPGQGTEKLFF. This chain uses TRBV18 with TRBJ1-4, with 9 bases matching TRBD1. Trimming cost V 3 bases and J 8 bases; bases outside gene matches: 4. CDR3 length: 14 residues. Germline CDR1 and CDR2: KGHSH and LQKENI.

CDR3: CASSTGTSGYNEQFF. The CDR3 DNA reads TGTGCCAGTAGTACCGGGACTAGCGGCTACAATGAGCAGTTCTTC. The V gene is TRBV19, the J gene TRBJ2-1; 11 positions agree with TRBD2. With 4 bases clipped from V and 3 bases from J, the junction kept 2 bases outside the gene matches. The CDR3 runs 15 residues. Germline V lookup: CDR1 LNHDA, CDR2 SQIVND (reference sequence).

The J gene is TRBJ1-2, the V gene TRBV4-2, with D possibly being TRBD1 (6 bases). This CDR3 has 14 residues. With 0 bases removed from V and 7 bases from J, the gap between germline ends came to 12 bases. CDR1 and CDR2 (germline): LGHNA, YNFKEQ. CDR3 sequence reads: CASSQDTGGSGYTF. The CDR3 DNA follows: TGTGCCAGCAGCCAAGATACGGGGGGCTCTGGCTACACCTTC.

The chain employs TRBV7-2 and TRBJ1-1, with 7 bases that match TRBD1. The J segment lost 6 bases and the V segment lost 5 bases, leaving 9 bases of the junction unmatched. The CDR3 contains 14 residues. The germline V gene encodes CDR1 SGHTA and CDR2 FQGNSA. The CDR3 DNA follows: TGTGCCAGCAGCACCTTTACAGGGGTATCTGAAGCTTTCTTT. Encoded protein: CASSTFTGVSEAFF. The variable domain in full, completed from reference TRBV7-2 and TRBJ1-1, reads GAGVSQSPSNKVTEKGKDVELRCDPISGHTALYWYRQSLGQGLEFLIYFQGNSAPDKSGLPSDRFSAERTGGSVSTLTIQRTQQEDSAVYLCASSTFTGVSEAFFGQGTRLTVV.

This chain uses TRBV29-1 with TRBJ2-2; weak D call: TRBD2 (6 bases). Looked up from germline, CDR1 is SQVTM and CDR2 is ANQGSEA. Trimming left V 3 bases short and J 0 bases short, with 8 bases between. The CDR3 runs to 14 residues. The CDR3 sequence: CSVDGRPNTGELFF. CDR3 DNA: TGCAGCGTTGACGGGAGACCGAACACCGGGGAGCTGTTTTTT.

The CDR3 is CASSPRLAGGLGEQYF. The CDR3 DNA is TGTGCCAGCAGCCCACGACTAGCGGGAGGGCTGGGGGAGCAGTACTTC. The chain links TRBV11-2 to TRBJ2-7; 14 nucleotides line up with TRBD2. CDR1 SGHAT and CDR2 FQNNGV come from the germline V gene. V shed 5 bases and J 7 bases; nucleotides not matched to a gene: 10. There are 16 residues in the CDR3.

The CDR3 spells CASSLINPGLAGLGDTQYF. CDR3 DNA sequence: TGTGCCAGCAGCTTAATTAACCCGGGACTAGCGGGACTCGGGGATACGCAGTATTTT. The gene calls are TRBV28 and TRBJ2-3; 13 nucleotides align to TRBD2. Germline V gene lookup returns CDR1 MDHEN and CDR2 SYDVKM. V lost 6 bases and J lost 6; bases outside the gene matches: 18. The CDR3 totals 19 residues.

The chain links TRBV28 to TRBJ2-3; 7 bases agree with TRBD1. The junction had 18 bases not matched to a gene; V was cut back by 6 bases and J by 3 bases. The CDR3 is made up of 18 amino acids. Germline V lookup: CDR1 MDHEN, CDR2 SYDVKM. The CDR3 DNA follows: TGTGCCAGCAGCCAAGACCCAGCAGGGGGTATTGCAACAGATACGCAGTATTTT. Protein product: CASSQDPAGGIATDTQYF.

The chain uses TRBV18 and TRBJ1-4; no clear D. Trimming left V 0 bases short and J 5 bases short, with 7 bases between. Germline V CDR1 and CDR2: KGHSH, LQKENI. The CDR3 sequence is 14 residues long. The CDR3 bases are TGTGCCAGCTCACCACCTTCCGGGAATGAAAAACTGTTTTTT. Protein product: CASSPPSGNEKLFF.

V and J are TRBV5-6 and TRBJ1-4; D gene uncertain. CDR1 and CDR2 (germline): SGHDT, YYEEEE. This CDR3 comprises 15 residues. V was shortened by 5 bases and J by 8 bases, with 19 bases between the two germline ends. Here the CDR3 DNA reads TGTGCCAGCAGAGTGGCAAGCGGGCCCCCCGAAAAACTGTTTTTT. Amino acids: CASRVASGPPEKLFF.

The table lists this clone with a few counts. The chain has TRBV28 and TRBJ2-1; 13 positions agree with TRBD2. With V trimmed by 8 bases and J by 6 bases, 10 bases remained unmatched. This CDR3 spans 16 amino acids. Per germline, CDR1 MDHEN and CDR2 SYDVKM. The CDR3 reads CASGSPLAGGANEQFF. The CDR3, as DNA: TGTGCCAGCGGATCACCACTAGCGGGAGGGGCCAATGAGCAGTTCTTC.

The chain combines TRBV5-5 with TRBJ2-1; 13 nucleotides align to TRBD2. The CDR3 sequence is 17 residues long. Germline-derived CDR1 and CDR2 are SGHKS and YYEKEE (reference sequence). Trimming took 1 base from V and 5 from J; bases not matched to a gene: 6. The CDR3 bases are TGTGCCAGCAGCTTGCGACTAGCGGGAGGCCTAAACAATGAGCAGTTCTTC. Protein: CASSLRLAGGLNNEQFF.